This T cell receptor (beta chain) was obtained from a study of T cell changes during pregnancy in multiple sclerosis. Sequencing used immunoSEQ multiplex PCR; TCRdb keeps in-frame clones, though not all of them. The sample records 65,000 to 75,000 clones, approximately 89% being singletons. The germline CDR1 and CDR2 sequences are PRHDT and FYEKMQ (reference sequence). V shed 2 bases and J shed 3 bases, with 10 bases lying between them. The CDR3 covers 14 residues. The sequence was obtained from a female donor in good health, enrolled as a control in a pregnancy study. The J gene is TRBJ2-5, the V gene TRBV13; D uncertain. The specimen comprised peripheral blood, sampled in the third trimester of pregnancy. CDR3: CASSLRHLEETQYF. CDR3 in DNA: TGTGCCAGCAGCTTACGCCACCTAGAAGAGACCCAGTACTTC.